Shown below are 24 T cell receptor beta chains from a single sample sequenced in a study of blood T cell repertoires in COVID-19. TCRdb's table, derived via immunoSEQ multiplex PCR, lists solely in-frame clones and lacks some. The table includes 150,000 to 200,000 clones, 86% detected once. The material sequenced was peripheral blood. These receptors were collected from a man younger than 30 with acute or convalescent COVID-19.

The rearrangement uses TRBV7-2 and TRBJ1-3; D uncertain. V was clipped by 4 bases and J by 0 bases, with 7 bases between them. The CDR3 is 14 amino acids. CDR1 and CDR2 from the germline V gene are SGHTA and FQGNSA. CDR3 in amino acids: CASSSDISGNTIYF. The CDR3 DNA reads as TGTGCCAGCAGCTCAGACATCTCTGGAAACACCATATATTTT.

The chain joins TRBV7-2 to TRBJ1-1, with D possibly TRBD1 on 6 matching bases. This CDR3 is built from 17 residues. V was shortened by 3 bases and J by 0 bases, with 17 bases between the two germline ends. CDR1 is SGHTA and CDR2 is FQGNSA in the germline V gene. The CDR3 DNA reads TGTGCCAGCAGCTTTAATAGGGGGGGGAGGTTGAACACTGAAGCTTTCTTT. Its translation: CASSFNRGGRLNTEAFF.

This clone was picked up a small number of times. The CDR3 DNA reads TGTGCCAGCAGCCAACAAGGGGGCGGAGGGGACCGAGGTCAGCCCCAGCATTTT. This gives the protein CASSQQGGGGDRGQPQHF. The chain carries TRBV3-1 (or the pseudogene TRBV3-2) and TRBJ1-5, with 7 nucleotides matching TRBD1. Germline CDR1 is LGHDT and CDR2 is YNNKEL (reference sequence). With V trimmed by 2 bases and J by 6 bases, 16 bases remained unmatched. The CDR3 has 18 residues.

The chain employs TRBV3-1 (or the pseudogene TRBV3-2) and TRBJ2-1, with D possibly TRBD1 on 5 matching bases. The ends were cut back, 3 bases at V and 2 bases at J, with 8 bases in the middle. The CDR3 is 14 amino acids. CDR1 is LGHDT, CDR2 YNNKEL, per germline (reference sequence). CDR3 region: CASSQVRAYNEQFF. The CDR3 region has the DNA TGTGCCAGCAGCCAGGTCAGGGCCTACAATGAGCAGTTCTTC.

CDR3 sequence (DNA): TGTGCCAGCAGCTTGAGGCAGGGGGCATTTTCCACCGGGGAGCTGTTTTTT. This encodes CASSLRQGAFSTGELFF. The V gene is TRBV5-8, the J gene TRBJ2-2; 8 bases align to TRBD1. Germline trimming cut 1 base from V and 4 bases from J; bases unmatched to any gene: 9. Germline values: CDR1 SGHTS, CDR2 YDEGEE. This CDR3 is built from 17 residues.

This chain joins TRBV28 and TRBJ1-3; 8 nucleotides align to TRBD1. V shed 10 bases, J shed 0 bases, and the junction held 5 bases outside the gene matches. Looked up from germline, CDR1 is MDHEN and CDR2 is SYDVKM. The CDR3 runs 14 residues. The CDR3 sequence: CATITGGSGNTIYF. The DNA of the CDR3 is TGTGCCACCATTACAGGGGGCTCTGGAAACACCATATATTTT.

The gene calls are TRBV18 and TRBJ2-5; D is possibly TRBD1 (5 bases). This CDR3 spans 14 amino acids. With 3 bases removed from V and 1 base from J, the gap between germline ends came to 9 bases. Germline V CDR1 and CDR2: KGHSH, LQKENI. The CDR3 DNA sequence: TGTGCCAGCTCACCGGCGCAGGGCCAAGAGACCCAGTACTTC. It translates to CASSPAQGQETQYF.

This chain connects TRBV12-3 or TRBV12-4 to TRBJ2-1; D perhaps matches TRBD2 (6 bases). The CDR3 extends over 13 amino acids. V gave up 7 bases and J gave up 8 bases, with 15 bases separating them. The CDR3 here is CASNLLAGHEQFF. CDR3 nucleotides: TGTGCCAGCAATCTCCTCGCGGGGCATGAGCAGTTCTTC.

The chain is built from TRBV5-1 and TRBJ1-1; TRBD1 matches at 12 bases. This CDR3 contains 15 residues. From germline, CDR1 is SGHRS and CDR2 YFSETQ. J lost 1 base, V lost 4 bases, and 2 bases had no gene match. The CDR3 loop is CASSKGQGANTEAFF. CDR3 coding DNA: TGCGCCAGCAGCAAGGGACAGGGGGCGAACACTGAAGCTTTCTTT.

The chain uses TRBV5-4 and TRBJ2-7; 11 bases map to TRBD1. Per germline, CDR1 SGHNT and CDR2 YYREEE (reference sequence). This CDR3 comprises 16 residues. J gave up 3 bases and V 0 bases, and 5 bases lay outside the gene matches. The CDR3 sequence: CASSLASGTGGYEQYF. The DNA for the CDR3 is TGTGCCAGCAGCTTGGCCTCCGGGACAGGGGGCTACGAGCAGTACTTC.

The chain links TRBV27 to TRBJ2-7; 8 bases fit TRBD1. V gave up 0 bases and J gave up 7 bases; unmatched junction bases: 8. Germline-derived CDR1 and CDR2 are MNHEY and SMNVEV (reference sequence). The CDR3 covers 15 residues. CDR3 in amino acids: CASSLSLDRVWEQYF. The CDR3 DNA sequence: TGTGCCAGCAGTTTATCACTGGACAGGGTATGGGAGCAGTACTTC.

CDR3 coding DNA: TGTGCCAGCAGCTTACAGCTAATCTATGGCTACACCTTC. It encodes CASSLQLIYGYTF. This chain links TRBV5-5 with TRBJ1-2; D not certain. Per the germline V gene, CDR1 is SGHKS and CDR2 is YYEKEE (reference sequence). The CDR3 runs 13 residues. Trimming took 2 bases from V and 4 from J, leaving 9 bases between them.

This chain connects TRBV7-3 to TRBJ2-7, with TRBD2 identical over 12 bases. The trim removed 5 bases at V and 3 bases at J, leaving 2 bases unmatched. Germline CDR1 reads SGHTA; CDR2 reads FQGTGA. The length of the CDR3 is 14 residues. The CDR3 nucleotides read TGTGCCAGCAGCCGACTAGCGGGGGTCTACGAGCAGTACTTC. Amino acids: CASSRLAGVYEQYF. The complete variable domain, with remaining parts taken from reference TRBV7-3 and TRBJ2-7, reads GAGVSQTPSNKVTEKGKYVELRCDPISGHTALYWYRQSLGQGPEFLIYFQGTGAADDSGLPNDRFFAVRPEGSVSTLKIQRTERGDSAVYLCASSRLAGVYEQYFGPGTRLTVT.

The chain links TRBV27 to TRBJ1-2; D ambiguous. V was cut by 8 bases and J by 4 bases, with 11 bases left in between. This CDR3 region has 12 residues. CDR1 and CDR2 (germline): MNHEY, SMNVEV (reference sequence). The CDR3 nucleotides are TGTGCCAGCTTTAGTCCGAGCTATGGCTACACCTTC. This translates into CASFSPSYGYTF.

This clone was found a few times. This rearrangement joins TRBV5-1 to TRBJ1-1; TRBD1 agrees at 9 bases. The CDR3 is 17 amino acids. V gave up 2 bases and J gave up 5 bases; unmatched junction bases: 13. Germline assignment: CDR1 SGHRS and CDR2 YFSETQ. The CDR3 DNA reads as TGCGCCAGCAGCTTTTACCCCGGGACAGGGTCTAAAACTGAAGCTTTCTTT. It is translated as CASSFYPGTGSKTEAFF.

This clone was detected once. The rearrangement links TRBV7-8 to TRBJ2-5; D perhaps matches TRBD2 (6 bases). Germline V gives CDR1 SGHVS, CDR2 FQNEAQ. The germline V and J ends were trimmed by 5 bases and 4 bases, with 17 bases remaining between them. This CDR3 has 15 residues. CDR3 bases: TGTGCCAGCAGCCTTGAGCCGGGGGAAAGAGAGACCCAGTACTTC. This gives the protein CASSLEPGERETQYF.

This sequence joins TRBV9 and TRBJ2-2; D gene unclear. CDR3 size: 12 residues. Trimming cost V 0 bases and J 5 bases, with 2 bases left between them. Germline V gene lookup returns CDR1 SGDLS and CDR2 YYNGEE. CDR3 region: CASSVATGELFF. The CDR3 nucleotides are TGTGCCAGCAGCGTAGCTACCGGGGAGCTGTTTTTT.

This chain's CDR3 is CASSYDGGYEQYV. DNA for the CDR3: TGTGCCAGCAGTTATGACGGCGGATACGAGCAGTACGTC. The chain joins TRBV6-2 or TRBV6-3 to TRBJ2-7; no definite D call. This CDR3 is 13 amino acids long. Germline lookup yields CDR1 MNHEY and CDR2 SVGEGT. V lost 3 bases, J lost 4 bases, and 10 bases lay in between.

This chain links TRBV6-1 with TRBJ1-5; D unresolved. Germline lookup yields CDR1 MNHNS and CDR2 SASEGT. This CDR3 has 13 residues. Trimming removed 1 base from V and 4 bases from J, with 5 bases in between. The CDR3 spells CASSEVSNQPQHF. The CDR3 nucleotides read TGTGCCAGCAGTGAAGTATCGAATCAGCCCCAGCATTTT.

The chain couples TRBV7-2 to TRBJ1-2; 7 nucleotides align to TRBD1. Germline-derived CDR1 and CDR2 are SGHTA and FQGNSA. CDR3 length: 15 residues. V dropped 1 base and J dropped 0; count of bases not matched to a gene: 2. The CDR3 spells CASSLGQGTNYGYTF. CDR3 in DNA: TGTGCCAGCAGCTTAGGACAGGGCACTAACTATGGCTACACCTTC.

The V and J genes are TRBV2 and TRBJ2-7, with a tentative D call TRBD1 (5 bases). The CDR3 loop spans 16 amino acids. V lost 5 bases to trimming and J lost 6 bases, with 23 bases between them. Germline V CDR1 and CDR2: SNHLY, FYNNEI. CDR3 sequence: CASSWGKRAPSPEQYV. The CDR3 DNA reads as TGTGCCAGCAGTTGGGGCAAACGGGCCCCCTCCCCCGAGCAGTACGTC.

This clone was detected only a few times. The J gene is TRBJ1-4, the V gene TRBV7-9; D might be TRBD1 (6 bases). The germline gives CDR1 SEHNR, CDR2 FQNEAQ (reference sequence). V was pared by 5 bases and J by 4 bases, with 14 bases between. The CDR3 runs to 15 residues. The CDR3 DNA reads as TGTGCCAGCAGCCCTCCGGGACAAAGTAATGAAAAACTGTTTTTT. This codes for CASSPPGQSNEKLFF.

This clone was counted only a few times. The chain links TRBV15 to TRBJ1-4; 8 nucleotides agree with TRBD1. CDR3 length equals 18 residues. Germline CDR1 reads LNHNV; CDR2 reads YYDKDF (reference sequence). V was pared by 4 bases and J by 0 bases, with 10 bases of the junction left unmatched. The CDR3 here is CATSIRRGRRATNEKLFF. The CDR3 nucleotides are TGTGCCACCAGCATACGCAGGGGGCGCCGGGCAACTAATGAAAAACTGTTTTTT.

J is TRBJ2-7 and V is TRBV6-6, with 8 bases fitting TRBD1. Trimming took 6 bases from V and 7 from J; bases not matched to a gene: 5. Germline V gene lookup returns CDR1 MNHNY and CDR2 SVGAGI (reference sequence). The CDR3 runs 12 residues. CDR3 sequence: CASRTGAGEQYF. Here the CDR3 DNA reads TGTGCCAGCAGGACAGGGGCGGGTGAGCAGTACTTC.